Following are 3 T cell receptor beta chains from one sample sequenced in a study of response to subunit inactivated influenza vaccine. Via MiXCR, TCRdb re-called the RT-PCR reads, giving one row per CDR3 protein. This table holds about 500,000 distinct CDR3 sequences, approximately 15% found once. The starting material was CD4+ T cells sorted from PBMCs, obtained less than 30 months after vaccination. The receptor set was obtained from a man between 50 and 75 years old who received an inactivated influenza vaccine.

J is TRBJ2-5 and V is TRBV20-1; 9 nucleotides line up with TRBD1. The CDR3 runs 15 residues. Germline assignment: CDR1 DFQATT and CDR2 SNEGSKA (reference sequence). V dropped 5 bases and J dropped 0; count of bases not matched to a gene: 7. The CDR3 loop is CSALPGQGDQETQYF. CDR3 DNA: TGCAGTGCTCTTCCGGGACAGGGAGACCAAGAGACCCAGTACTTC.

V is TRBV20-1 and J is TRBJ2-1; TRBD2 aligns across 8 bases. CDR3 length: 13 residues. CDR1 and CDR2 from the germline V gene are DFQATT and SNEGSKA (reference sequence). The CDR3 spells CSTTGAGVVGQFF. CDR3 bases: TGCAGCACAACGGGAGCGGGAGTAGTTGGGCAGTTCTTC.

The CDR3 coding sequence is TGTGCCAGCAGTTCCTCCCCGTTGGGGGATACGCAGTATTTT. Protein product: CASSSSPLGDTQYF. V and J are TRBV28 and TRBJ2-3, with D unclear. The CDR3 covers 14 residues. CDR1 is MDHEN, CDR2 SYDVKM, per germline. V was shortened by 4 bases and J by 6 bases, with 14 bases between the two germline ends.